This T cell receptor beta chain was documented in a study of shared clonotypes between healthy human individuals. Turning to the study itself: The plates for each donor numbered three CD4 naive, three CD4 memory, two CD8 naive and one CD8 memory. Study findings and constraints: Non-shared clonotypes were found to have lower generation probabilities than the clonotypes that were shared by all four of the sorted-subset donors.

The authors ran the assay at deep level. Clones were sequenced by immunoSEQ multiplex PCR, and TCRdb holds only the in-frame ones, with some missing. This sample has around 560,000 clones, with about 95% found just once. The V and J ends lost 0 bases and 10 bases respectively, with 5 bases between them. Germline loops: CDR1 SGHDT, CDR2 YYEEEE. This CDR3 contains 12 residues. Comments on this clone: Its antigen is currently unknown.

Naive CD8 isolation took CD45RO-negative cells positively selected for CCR7 and excluded terminally differentiated effector memory CD45RA+ cells. The donor population consisted of healthy HIV-negative adults with no recent acute infections or vaccinations. The sequenced sample was naive CD8+ T cells sorted from blood. This TCR was sampled from a woman in her 30s in good health. The V and J genes are TRBV5-6 and TRBJ1-6; D ambiguous. The DNA for the CDR3 is TGTGCCAGCAGCTTGGAAGAATCACCCCTCCACTTT. This gives the protein CASSLEESPLHF.